The next 21 T cell receptor beta chains were all read from a single sample in a study of cytomegalovirus exposure and HLA in healthy donors. The repertoire was sequenced with immunoSEQ multiplex PCR; TCRdb's copy has only in-frame clones and lacks some. The table records 71,000 or so clones, roughly 94% of them present only once. The specimen sequenced was PBMCs. These receptors came from a woman younger than 35 in good health and CMV-seropositive.

The chain is built from TRBV29-1 and TRBJ2-2; possible D gene TRBD2, 6 bases. This CDR3 is 12 amino acids long. Germline V gene lookup returns CDR1 SQVTM and CDR2 ANQGSEA. Trimming pared 3 bases from V and 5 bases from J, leaving 7 bases between. The CDR3 DNA reads as TGCAGCGTTGACGGGGGAACCGGGGAGCTGTTTTTT. Its protein is CSVDGGTGELFF.

J is TRBJ1-5 and V is TRBV7-2; 7 positions match TRBD1. Germline V lookup: CDR1 SGHTA, CDR2 FQGNSA. V was pared by 6 bases and J by 5 bases, with 7 bases of the junction left unmatched. The length of the CDR3 is 14 residues. CDR3 sequence reads: CASRPTGPYQPQHF. The CDR3, as DNA: TGTGCCAGCAGGCCGACAGGGCCCTATCAGCCCCAGCATTTT. The full variable domain, rest sourced from reference TRBV7-2 and TRBJ1-5, is GAGVSQSPSNKVTEKGKDVELRCDPISGHTALYWYRQSLGQGLEFLIYFQGNSAPDKSGLPSDRFSAERTGGSVSTLTIQRTQQEDSAVYLCASRPTGPYQPQHFGDGTRLSIL.

The V gene is TRBV4-1, the J gene TRBJ1-3, with D possibly TRBD1 on 6 matching bases. The germline V and J ends were trimmed by 3 bases and 4 bases, with 16 bases remaining between them. Germline CDR1 is MGHRA and CDR2 is YSYEKL. The CDR3 length is 16 residues. This CDR3 is CASSHVNRAIGNTIYF. The CDR3, as DNA: TGCGCCAGCAGCCACGTTAACAGGGCTATAGGAAACACCATATATTTT.

The chain links TRBV19 to TRBJ1-1; 9 nucleotides line up with TRBD1. The CDR3 has 17 residues. CDR1 and CDR2 (germline): LNHDA, SQIVND (reference sequence). The ends lost 0 bases at V and 6 bases at J; junction bases unmatched: 11. CDR3 region: CASSIESDRGNRAEAFF. CDR3 nucleotide sequence: TGTGCCAGTAGTATAGAAAGCGACAGGGGGAACCGTGCTGAAGCTTTCTTT.

V gene TRBV6-5 combines with J gene TRBJ1-2; TRBD1 aligns across 8 bases. Germline CDR1 is MNHEY and CDR2 is SVGAGI. The CDR3 covers 12 residues. J gave up 4 bases and V 10 bases, and 5 bases lay outside the gene matches. CDR3 amino acids: CATQDRVYGYTF. CDR3 sequence (DNA): TGTGCCACCCAGGACAGGGTCTATGGCTACACCTTC.

The chain carries TRBV11-3 and TRBJ2-2, with D possibly TRBD1 on 5 matching bases. The CDR3 totals 15 residues. Germline V gene data show CDR1 as SGHNT and CDR2 as YENEEA. With 2 bases removed from V and 4 bases from J, the gap between germline ends came to 11 bases. The CDR3 DNA is TGTGCCAGCAGCTTAAGTGAAGGGGCCACCGGGGAGCTGTTTTTT. It specifies CASSLSEGATGELFF.

This sequence joins TRBV5-1 and TRBJ2-3; 8 bases agree with TRBD1. The length of the CDR3 is 14 residues. Germline-derived CDR1 and CDR2 are SGHRS and YFSETQ. Trimming at V came to 3 bases and at J to 3 bases, leaving 3 bases not matched to a gene. The CDR3 here is CASSSQGVTDTQYF. CDR3 sequence (DNA): TGCGCCAGCAGCTCACAGGGGGTTACAGATACGCAGTATTTT.

V is TRBV2 and J is TRBJ2-5, with D maybe TRBD2 (6 bases). The germline V gene has CDR1 SNHLY and CDR2 FYNNEI. V was shortened by 0 bases and J by 5 bases, with 16 bases between the two germline ends. This CDR3 is built from 16 residues. DNA of the CDR3: TGTGCCAGCAGTGAAGCGCCGAAGGGAGGAGCGGAGACCCAGTACTTC. This translates into CASSEAPKGGAETQYF.

V gene TRBV5-6 combines with J gene TRBJ1-3; 10 bases match TRBD1. The germline gives CDR1 SGHDT, CDR2 YYEEEE. Trimming cost V 4 bases and J 2 bases; bases outside gene matches: 12. This CDR3 region has 18 residues. The CDR3 region is CASSRPRPGTGAGNTIYF. CDR3 sequence (DNA): TGTGCCAGCAGCCGACCCAGACCTGGGACAGGGGCTGGAAACACCATATATTTT.

The chain couples TRBV7-2 to TRBJ2-5; D is perhaps TRBD1 (5 bases). V was clipped by 4 bases and J by 2 bases, with 8 bases between them. Germline CDR1 SGHTA, CDR2 FQGNSA. There are 13 residues in the CDR3. The CDR3 protein is CASSYGHQETQYF. The CDR3 DNA is TGTGCCAGCAGCTATGGACATCAAGAGACCCAGTACTTC.

The V call is TRBV6-5, the J call TRBJ2-5; TRBD2 matches at 16 bases. Per the germline V gene, CDR1 is MNHEY and CDR2 is SVGAGI. Trimming at V came to 8 bases and at J to 11 bases, leaving 11 bases not matched to a gene. This CDR3 comprises 15 residues. CDR3 in amino acids: CASSGGTSGGASQYF. The CDR3 coding sequence is TGTGCCAGCTCCGGCGGGACTAGCGGGGGGGCTTCGCAGTACTTC.

The rearrangement joins TRBV7-2 to TRBJ2-2; weak D call: TRBD2 (6 bases). The CDR3 is 17 residues long. The V end was cut by 7 bases, the J end by 2 bases, with 20 bases between. CDR1 is SGHTA and CDR2 is FQGNSA in the germline V gene. Here the CDR3 DNA reads TGTGCCAGCAACCTCCCGGGGCTAGCGACCAACACCGGGGAGCTGTTTTTT. Translating it yields CASNLPGLATNTGELFF.

The chain links TRBV19 to TRBJ2-3, with D maybe TRBD2 (7 bases). The germline CDR1 and CDR2 sequences are LNHDA and SQIVND (reference sequence). Between the trimmed V and J ends, which lost 3 bases and 15 bases, there was a span of 22 bases. The CDR3 runs to 14 residues. CDR3: CASSMGGAGTAHYF. DNA of the CDR3: TGTGCCAGTAGTATGGGGGGGGCCGGGACCGCTCATTATTTT.

This chain joins TRBV7-9 and TRBJ1-1; D remains unclear. The CDR3 totals 12 residues. V lost 2 bases and J lost 8, with 9 bases in between. The V gene's germline CDR1 is SEHNR and CDR2 FQNEAQ (reference sequence). CDR3 sequence reads: CASSLMRAEAFF. The CDR3 DNA is TGTGCCAGCAGCTTAATGCGGGCAGAAGCTTTCTTT.

The chain combines TRBV28 with TRBJ2-7; TRBD2 matches at 11 bases. This CDR3 has 17 residues. CDR1 MDHEN and CDR2 SYDVKM come from the germline V gene. The junction had 10 bases not matched to a gene; V was cut back by 5 bases and J by 1 base. This CDR3 reads CASSGGLAATWSYEQYF. DNA of the CDR3: TGTGCCAGCAGTGGGGGACTAGCGGCGACCTGGTCCTACGAGCAGTACTTC.

The rearrangement links TRBV6-1 to TRBJ2-7; the match to TRBD1 covers 12 bases. CDR3 length: 15 amino acids. J lost 2 bases, V lost 2 bases, and 1 base had no gene match. Germline CDR1 is MNHNS and CDR2 is SASEGT. The CDR3 protein is CASSERDRGPYEQYF. CDR3 nucleotides: TGTGCCAGCAGTGAAAGGGACAGGGGGCCCTACGAGCAGTACTTC.

The J gene is TRBJ2-7, the V gene TRBV5-4; TRBD1 matches 9 bases. V trimming: 2 bases; J trimming: 3 bases; junction bases outside the gene matches: 3. Germline loops: CDR1 SGHNT, CDR2 YYREEE (reference sequence). The CDR3 covers 14 residues. Here the CDR3 reads CASSLPGQGYEQYF. The CDR3, as DNA: TGTGCCAGCAGCTTACCGGGACAGGGCTACGAGCAGTACTTC.

This chain links TRBV27 with TRBJ2-7, with 8 nucleotides matching TRBD2. The V segment lost 0 bases and the J segment 4 bases; nucleotides outside the gene matches: 2. Germline V lookup: CDR1 MNHEY, CDR2 SMNVEV (reference sequence). CDR3 length equals 14 residues. The CDR3 region is CASSLSPSGYEQYF. The CDR3 DNA reads as TGTGCCAGCAGTTTATCCCCTAGCGGGTACGAGCAGTACTTC.

The chain combines TRBV5-5 with TRBJ1-2, with TRBD1 identical over 7 bases. With 2 bases clipped from V and 4 bases from J, the junction kept 8 bases outside the gene matches. CDR1 is SGHKS and CDR2 is YYEKEE in the germline V gene (reference sequence). This CDR3 has 15 residues. The CDR3 reads CASSLNPGTAYGYTF. The DNA of the CDR3 is TGTGCCAGCAGCTTAAACCCCGGGACAGCCTATGGCTACACCTTC.

The rearrangement joins TRBV6-5 to TRBJ2-5; 12 bases are a match to TRBD2. CDR3 size: 15 residues. V trimming: 7 bases; J trimming: 5 bases; junction bases outside the gene matches: 8. Germline lookup yields CDR1 MNHEY and CDR2 SVGAGI. The CDR3 DNA sequence: TGTGCCAGCAAAGCCCCCGGGACTAGCGGGGAGACCCAGTACTTC. Residues: CASKAPGTSGETQYF.

This chain connects TRBV14 to TRBJ1-2, with D perhaps TRBD1 (5 bases). CDR3 length: 14 amino acids. Germline CDR1 SGHDN, CDR2 FVKESK. With 5 bases removed from V and 4 bases from J, the gap between germline ends came to 14 bases. The CDR3 is CASSSSDSRYGYTF. CDR3 sequence (DNA): TGTGCCAGCAGCTCAAGTGACAGTCGCTATGGCTACACCTTC.